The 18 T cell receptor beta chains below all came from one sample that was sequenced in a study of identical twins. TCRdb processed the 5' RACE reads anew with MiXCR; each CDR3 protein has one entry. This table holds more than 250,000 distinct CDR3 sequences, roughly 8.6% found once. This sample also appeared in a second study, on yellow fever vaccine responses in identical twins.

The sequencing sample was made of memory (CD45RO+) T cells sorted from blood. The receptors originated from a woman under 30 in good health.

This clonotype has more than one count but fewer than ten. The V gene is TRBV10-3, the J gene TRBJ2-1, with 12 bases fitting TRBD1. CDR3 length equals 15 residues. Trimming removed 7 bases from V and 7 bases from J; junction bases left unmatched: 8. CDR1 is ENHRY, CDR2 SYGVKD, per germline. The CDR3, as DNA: TGTGCCATCACGTCGGGACAGGGGGCGGGGAATGAGCAGTTCTTC. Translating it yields CAITSGQGAGNEQFF.

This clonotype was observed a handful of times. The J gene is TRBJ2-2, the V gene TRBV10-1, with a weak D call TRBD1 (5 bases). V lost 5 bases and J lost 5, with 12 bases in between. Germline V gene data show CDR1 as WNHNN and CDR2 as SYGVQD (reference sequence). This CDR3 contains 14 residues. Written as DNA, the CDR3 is TGCGCCAGCAGTTTGACAGTTGAGACCGGGGAGCTGTTTTTT. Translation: CASSLTVETGELFF.

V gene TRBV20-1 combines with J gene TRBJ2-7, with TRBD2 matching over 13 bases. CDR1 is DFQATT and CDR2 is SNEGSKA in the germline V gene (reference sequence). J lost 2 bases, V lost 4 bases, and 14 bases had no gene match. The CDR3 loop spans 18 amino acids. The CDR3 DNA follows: TGCAGTGCTATCGCCGGGACTAGCGGGGTCGGGGGAACCTACGAGCAGTACGTC. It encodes CSAIAGTSGVGGTYEQYV.

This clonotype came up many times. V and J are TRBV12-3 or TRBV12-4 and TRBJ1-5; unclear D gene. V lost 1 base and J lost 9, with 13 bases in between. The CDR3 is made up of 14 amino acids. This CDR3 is CASSLVGEGGPQHF. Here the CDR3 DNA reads TGTGCCAGCAGTTTAGTGGGAGAAGGAGGGCCCCAGCATTTT.

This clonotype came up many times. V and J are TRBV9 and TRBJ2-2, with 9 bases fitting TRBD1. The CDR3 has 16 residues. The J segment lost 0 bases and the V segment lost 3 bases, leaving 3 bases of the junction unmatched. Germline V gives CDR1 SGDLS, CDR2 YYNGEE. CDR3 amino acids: CASSETGGANTGELFF. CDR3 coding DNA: TGTGCCAGCAGCGAAACAGGGGGCGCGAACACCGGGGAGCTGTTTTTT.

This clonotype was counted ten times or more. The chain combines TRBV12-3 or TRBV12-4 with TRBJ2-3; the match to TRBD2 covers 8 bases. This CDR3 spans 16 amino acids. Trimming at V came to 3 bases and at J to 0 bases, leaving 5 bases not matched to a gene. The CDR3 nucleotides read TGTGCCAGCAGTTTTATAAGCGGGGGTAGCACAGATACGCAGTATTTT. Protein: CASSFISGGSTDTQYF.

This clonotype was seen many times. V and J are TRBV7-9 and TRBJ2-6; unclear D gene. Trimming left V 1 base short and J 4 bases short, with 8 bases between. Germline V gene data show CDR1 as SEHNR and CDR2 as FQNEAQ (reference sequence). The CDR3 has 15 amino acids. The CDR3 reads CASSLVIGGANVLTF. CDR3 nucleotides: TGTGCCAGCAGCTTAGTGATAGGAGGGGCCAACGTCCTGACTTTC.

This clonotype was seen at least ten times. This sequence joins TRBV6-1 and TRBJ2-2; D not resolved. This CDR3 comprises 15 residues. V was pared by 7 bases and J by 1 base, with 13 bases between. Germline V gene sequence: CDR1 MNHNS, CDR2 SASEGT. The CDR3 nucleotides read TGTGCCAGCACCTACATTTCGGGGAACACCGGGGAGCTGTTTTTT. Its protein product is CASTYISGNTGELFF.

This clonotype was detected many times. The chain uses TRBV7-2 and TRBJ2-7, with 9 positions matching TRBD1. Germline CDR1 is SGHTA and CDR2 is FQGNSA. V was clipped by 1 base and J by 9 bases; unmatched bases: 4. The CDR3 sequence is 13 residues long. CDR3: CASSLVGQGLQYV. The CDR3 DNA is TGTGCCAGCAGCTTAGTGGGACAGGGATTGCAGTACGTC.

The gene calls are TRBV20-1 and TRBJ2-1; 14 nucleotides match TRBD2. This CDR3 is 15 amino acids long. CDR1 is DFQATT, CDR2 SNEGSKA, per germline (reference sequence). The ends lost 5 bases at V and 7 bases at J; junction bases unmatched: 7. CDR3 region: CSAGGTSGSQNEQFF. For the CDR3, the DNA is TGCAGTGCTGGGGGGACTAGCGGGAGTCAGAATGAGCAGTTCTTC.

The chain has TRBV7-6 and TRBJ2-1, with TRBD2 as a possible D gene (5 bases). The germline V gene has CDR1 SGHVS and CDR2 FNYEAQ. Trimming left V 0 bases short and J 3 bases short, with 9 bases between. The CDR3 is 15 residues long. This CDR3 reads CASSLAGEGYNEQFF. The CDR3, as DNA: TGTGCCAGCAGCTTAGCCGGGGAAGGCTACAATGAGCAGTTCTTC.

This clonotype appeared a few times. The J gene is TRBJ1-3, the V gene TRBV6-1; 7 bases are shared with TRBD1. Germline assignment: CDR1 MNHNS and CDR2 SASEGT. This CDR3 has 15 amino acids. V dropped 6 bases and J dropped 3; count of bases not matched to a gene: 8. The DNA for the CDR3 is TGTGCCAGCAGGGAGACAGGGTCGCGTGGAAACACCATATATTTT. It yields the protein CASRETGSRGNTIYF.

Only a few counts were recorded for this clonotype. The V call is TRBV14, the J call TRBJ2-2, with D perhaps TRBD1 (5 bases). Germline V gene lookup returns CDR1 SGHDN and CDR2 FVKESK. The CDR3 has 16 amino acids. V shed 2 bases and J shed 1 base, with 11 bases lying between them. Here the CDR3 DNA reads TGTGCCAGCAGCCAACTAGGGCAGGGGAACACCGGGGAGCTGTTTTTT. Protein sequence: CASSQLGQGNTGELFF.

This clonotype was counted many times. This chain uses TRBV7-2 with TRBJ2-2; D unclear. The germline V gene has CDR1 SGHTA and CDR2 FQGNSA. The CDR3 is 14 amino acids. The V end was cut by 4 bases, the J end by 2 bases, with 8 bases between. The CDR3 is CASSSYSNTGELFF. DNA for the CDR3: TGTGCCAGCAGCTCCTATAGCAACACCGGGGAGCTGTTTTTT.

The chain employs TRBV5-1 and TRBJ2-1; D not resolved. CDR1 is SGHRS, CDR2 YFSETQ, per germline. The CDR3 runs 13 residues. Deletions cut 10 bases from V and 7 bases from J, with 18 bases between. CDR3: CAGAPTMGNEQFF. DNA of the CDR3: TGCGCCGGCGCGCCCACCATGGGGAATGAGCAGTTCTTC.

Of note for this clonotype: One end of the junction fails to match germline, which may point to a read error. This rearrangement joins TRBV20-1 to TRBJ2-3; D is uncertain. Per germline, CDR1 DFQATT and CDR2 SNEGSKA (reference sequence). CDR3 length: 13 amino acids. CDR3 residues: CSAGDSSTDTQYF. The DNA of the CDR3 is TGCAGTGCTGGAGACTCCTCCACAGATACGCAGTATTTT.

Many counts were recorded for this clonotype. CDR3 nucleotide sequence: TGTGCCGGGGGATTCAGGGGGCGCACCGGGGAGCTGTTTTTT. This gives the protein CAGGFRGRTGELFF. V gene TRBV28 combines with J gene TRBJ2-2; TRBD1 matches 8 bases. This CDR3 has 14 amino acids. V shed 11 bases and J 4 bases; nucleotides not matched to a gene: 9. The V gene's germline CDR1 is MDHEN and CDR2 SYDVKM.

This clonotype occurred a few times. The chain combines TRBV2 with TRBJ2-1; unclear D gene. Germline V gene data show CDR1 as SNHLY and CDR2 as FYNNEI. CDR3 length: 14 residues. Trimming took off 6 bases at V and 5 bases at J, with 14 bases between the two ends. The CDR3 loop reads CASRRRSQDNEQFF. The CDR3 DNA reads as TGTGCCAGCAGGAGACGGAGCCAAGACAATGAGCAGTTCTTC.